This T cell receptor (beta chain) comes out of a study of blood T cell repertoires in COVID-19 (dated by TCRdb to about 2020). For context, the study as a whole: Samples covering the acute and convalescent phases of COVID-19 were provided by collaborators in the United States, Italy and Spain. The prospective study material was composed of cDNA or gDNA derived from T cells, B-cell-depleted T cells, or PBMCs. Subjects who had been exposed to COVID-19, were actively infected with it, or had recovered from it provided the deeply sampled blood TCRbeta repertoires that made up the dataset. The repertoires were released in a freely available public database intended as a resource for research on the immune response to SARS-CoV-2. Samples came from the ongoing ImmuneRACE study (first 160 participants) plus 1,254 subjects from 6 global collaborators. Sample metadata almost always included a de-identified subject ID, COVID-19 status, age in years and sex. Where available, HLA class I and class II types were taken from metadata supplied by the sample provider and were not determined by assay-based typing.

The immunoSEQ Assay, a bias-controlled multiplex PCR, was used to amplify TCRbeta CDR3 regions from genomic DNA. On the study's bioinformatics: Nucleated cell counts per sample were estimated from amplification of reference gene primers within the assay. Sequence reads were collapsed and filtered to measure the absolute abundance of every unique TCRbeta CDR3 rearrangement. For each sample, productive Simpson clonality was calculated as the square root of Simpson's diversity index over productive rearrangements. TCRdb re-hosts the immuneACCESS table, in-frame sequences only. Its copies lack some clones; in the studies checked, an unresolved V gene accounts for under half of them, and the cause for the rest is not known. That table furnishes V, J and clone size, whereas the DNA furnished D and trimming. Present in this sample are about 370,000 clones, roughly 90% of which were seen just once. Clones ranked in the top ten supply around 3% of the sample.

Worth noting for this clone: Its antigen is not yet known. Base qualities are not at hand, and no much larger clone is one base apart.

Study-wide conclusions, independent of this receptor: The amount of clinical and demographic metadata varied by source and participant and was provided uncurated.

One collaborating source in Seattle enrolled patients during active infection and followed them longitudinally through the course of disease. Collaborating institutions collected whole blood in K2EDTA tubes following their own protocols. Collaborator samples were shipped for TCRbeta analysis as frozen whole blood, isolated PBMCs, or DNA extracted from either sample type. V and J are truncated by 2 bases and 1 base respectively, leaving an intervening sequence of 8 bases. The CDR3 numbers 14 residues from cysteine through phenylalanine. Just the 42-base CDR3 DNA is kept, in frame starting at base 1. As encoded in the germline V gene, CDR1 is MNHEY while CDR2 is SVGAGI.

This TCR was recovered from a woman aged 25-40 years with COVID-19, enrolled during active disease. The chain couples TRBV6-5 to TRBJ1-1; possibly the D gene is TRBD1, per 5 matching bases. Sequenced input: peripheral blood. The CDR3 protein: CASSYGAGNTEAFF. The base sequence is TGTGCCAGCAGTTACGGGGCCGGGAACACTGAAGCTTTCTTT.